This passage covers 23 T cell receptor beta chains from one sample sequenced in a study of cytomegalovirus exposure and HLA in healthy donors. It was with 60 Vbeta and 13 Jbeta primers that the PCR ran. The method was immunoSEQ multiplex PCR; TCRdb's version includes in-frame clones alone and lacks a portion of them. This sample has around 87,000 clones, with over 70% found just once. Sequenced input: PBMCs. These receptors all come from a girl between 2 and 10 years old in good health and CMV-seropositive.

The chain uses TRBV29-1 and TRBJ2-3; TRBD1 might be the D (5 bases). The germline gives CDR1 SQVTM, CDR2 ANQGSEA. V was trimmed by 4 bases and J by 5 bases, leaving 16 bases between them. This CDR3 region has 14 residues. CDR3 in amino acids: CSVAALGEGDTQYF. Written as DNA, the CDR3 is TGCAGCGTTGCGGCCCTAGGGGAAGGAGATACGCAGTATTTT.

The genes are TRBV28 and TRBJ2-3; 11 bases map to TRBD2. The CDR3 extends over 19 amino acids. V shed 5 bases and J 3 bases; nucleotides not matched to a gene: 16. CDR1 is MDHEN and CDR2 is SYDVKM in the germline V gene. DNA of the CDR3: TGTGCCAGCAGTCTTTTACTAGCGGGAGCCCTTCTTGAAACAGATACGCAGTATTTT. Translating it yields CASSLLLAGALLETDTQYF.

This chain uses TRBV6-5 with TRBJ2-5; D perhaps matches TRBD1 (5 bases). The V end was cut by 6 bases, the J end by 11 bases, with 16 bases between. Germline CDR1 MNHEY, CDR2 SVGAGI. This CDR3 comprises 12 residues. The CDR3, as DNA: TGTGCCAGCAGGACCAGGGATCAGGAGCAGTACTTC. It encodes CASRTRDQEQYF.

The V call is TRBV28, the J call TRBJ1-5; maybe TRBD1 (5 bases). The CDR3 spans 13 residues. Per germline, CDR1 MDHEN and CDR2 SYDVKM. V shed 2 bases and J shed 9 bases, with 11 bases lying between them. This chain's CDR3 is CASSLGVGGPQHF. In DNA form, the CDR3 reads TGTGCCAGCAGTTTAGGTGTGGGGGGGCCCCAGCATTTT.

The chain combines TRBV30 with TRBJ1-1; 7 bases align to TRBD1. J lost 6 bases, V lost 3 bases, and 7 bases had no gene match. There are 13 residues in the CDR3. Germline loops: CDR1 GTSNPN, CDR2 SVGIG (reference sequence). CDR3 DNA sequence: TGTGCCTGGAGCAGGCAGGGGGTTGCTGAAGCTTTCTTT. Translation gives CAWSRQGVAEAFF.

The chain is built from TRBV2 and TRBJ1-1; D may be TRBD1 (6 bases). CDR1 and CDR2 (germline): SNHLY, FYNNEI. The CDR3 covers 14 residues. The ends were cut back, 2 bases at V and 4 bases at J, with 11 bases in the middle. CDR3 coding DNA: TGTGCCAGCAGTGAATATGGGGGCATCACTGAAGCTTTCTTT. As protein: CASSEYGGITEAFF.

The V gene is TRBV7-9, the J gene TRBJ1-1; D gene ambiguous. Deletions cut 5 bases from V and 3 bases from J, with 10 bases between. Germline-derived CDR1 and CDR2 are SEHNR and FQNEAQ (reference sequence). The CDR3 is made up of 13 amino acids. CDR3 sequence: CASSPDTYTEAFF. The DNA of the CDR3 is TGTGCCAGCAGCCCCGACACCTACACTGAAGCTTTCTTT.

This chain uses TRBV19 with TRBJ2-1; TRBD1 aligns across 7 bases. The V segment lost 1 base and the J segment 5 bases; nucleotides outside the gene matches: 2. The germline gives CDR1 LNHDA, CDR2 SQIVND (reference sequence). The CDR3 is made up of 14 amino acids. The CDR3 DNA reads TGTGCCAGTAGTATAGGGACAGGTAACAATGAGCAGTTCTTC. Encoded protein: CASSIGTGNNEQFF.

This clone was counted only a few times. The V gene is TRBV4-1, the J gene TRBJ1-4; 7 bases line up with TRBD1. Germline V gene sequence: CDR1 MGHRA, CDR2 YSYEKL. V lost 3 bases to trimming and J lost 6 bases; unmatched junction nucleotides: 10. CDR3 size: 16 residues. As DNA, the CDR3 is TGCGCCAGCAGCCAGTACCCGACAGGGATCGATGAAAAACTGTTTTTT. Its translation is CASSQYPTGIDEKLFF.

J is TRBJ2-7 and V is TRBV6-5; 10 bases align to TRBD2. The CDR3 is 15 residues long. The J segment lost 2 bases and the V segment lost 4 bases, leaving 5 bases of the junction unmatched. CDR1 is MNHEY, CDR2 SVGAGI, per germline. The CDR3 bases are TGTGCCAGCAGTTCAATAGCGGGGGGAACCTACGAGCAGTACTTC. Encoded protein: CASSSIAGGTYEQYF.

The chain has TRBV7-2 and TRBJ2-7; 8 positions match TRBD2. The V gene's germline CDR1 is SGHTA and CDR2 FQGNSA. This CDR3 has 18 residues. J was trimmed by 3 bases and V by 0 bases; bases with no gene match: 13. The CDR3 bases are TGTGCCAGCAGCTTAGCGCAACGAGGACTAGCTAAGGGCTACGAGCAGTACTTC. Its protein is CASSLAQRGLAKGYEQYF.

CDR3 protein: CSVAPGGTYEQYF. The CDR3 coding sequence is TGCAGCGTTGCCCCGGGGGGAACCTACGAGCAGTACTTC. The rearrangement links TRBV29-1 to TRBJ2-7, with 7 bases aligning to TRBD2. The CDR3 totals 13 residues. V gave up 4 bases and J gave up 2 bases; unmatched junction bases: 5. The V gene's germline CDR1 is SQVTM and CDR2 ANQGSEA.

The CDR3, as DNA: TGTGCCAGCAGCCAAGTAACCACTAGCGGGAGAGGGGATGAGCAGTTCTTC. It specifies CASSQVTTSGRGDEQFF. The chain couples TRBV4-2 to TRBJ2-1; 11 bases fit TRBD2. Germline loops: CDR1 LGHNA, CDR2 YNFKEQ. The CDR3 is 17 residues long. The V and J ends lost 1 base and 8 bases, in that order; junction bases with no gene match: 10.

The chain employs TRBV5-4 and TRBJ1-2; 8 bases agree with TRBD1. Germline V gene sequence: CDR1 SGHNT, CDR2 YYREEE (reference sequence). Trimming at V came to 3 bases and at J to 5 bases, leaving 3 bases not matched to a gene. CDR3 length equals 13 residues. CDR3 nucleotides: TGTGCCAGCAGCTGGGACAGGCCTTATGGCTACACCTTC. This gives the protein CASSWDRPYGYTF.

As to this clone: The junction does not match germline at one end; this may be a read error. The chain links TRBV7-7 to TRBJ2-5; 7 bases match TRBD1. This CDR3 spans 14 amino acids. Germline V gene sequence: CDR1 SSHAT, CDR2 FNYEAQ (reference sequence). The CDR3 sequence: CASSLVGGGETQYF. In DNA form, the CDR3 reads TGTGCTAGCAGCCTAGTAGGGGGCGGGGAGACCCAGTACTTC.

The rearrangement joins TRBV28 to TRBJ2-7; a possible D gene is TRBD2 (5 bases). V lost 6 bases to trimming and J lost 2 bases, with 11 bases between them. The CDR3 is 13 residues long. Germline V gene sequence: CDR1 MDHEN, CDR2 SYDVKM. In DNA form, the CDR3 reads TGTGCCAGCAGCTCCACGGGGACCTACGAGCAGTACTTC. It yields the protein CASSSTGTYEQYF.

The V gene is TRBV28, the J gene TRBJ2-7; a weak D match, TRBD2 (6 bases). Trimming removed 6 bases from V and 7 bases from J, with 25 bases in between. The CDR3 runs 16 residues. Per germline, CDR1 MDHEN and CDR2 SYDVKM. The chain's CDR3 is CASSLPLAGSIREQYF. The CDR3 DNA reads TGTGCCAGCAGCCTCCCGTTGGCGGGATCAATTAGAGAGCAGTACTTC.

This sequence joins TRBV19 and TRBJ2-1, with TRBD2 identical over 10 bases. This CDR3 has 16 residues. CDR1 is LNHDA, CDR2 SQIVND, per germline (reference sequence). Trimming cost V 5 bases and J 5 bases; bases outside gene matches: 9. The CDR3 reads CASSVSSGRLNNEQFF. CDR3 nucleotides: TGTGCCAGTAGTGTTTCTAGCGGGAGACTCAACAATGAGCAGTTCTTC.

This chain connects TRBV4-3 to TRBJ1-5; D is possibly TRBD1 (5 bases). Trimming took 0 bases from V and 1 from J, leaving 13 bases between them. The length of the CDR3 is 17 residues. Germline CDR1 LGHNA, CDR2 YSLEER. Here the CDR3 DNA reads TGCGCCAGCAGCCAAGAGGCGGGGGGGAGGAGCAATCAGCCCCAGCATTTT. Encoded protein: CASSQEAGGRSNQPQHF.

The chain is built from TRBV2 and TRBJ1-1; the D gene is possibly TRBD1 (6 bases). V lost 7 bases and J lost 0, with 18 bases in between. The CDR3 totals 16 residues. Germline V gives CDR1 SNHLY, CDR2 FYNNEI. The CDR3 sequence is CASTLSRGQLNTEAFF. DNA of the CDR3: TGTGCCAGCACCTTATCGCGGGGGCAACTGAACACTGAAGCTTTCTTT. The whole variable domain, remainder taken from reference TRBV2 and TRBJ1-1, is EPEVTQTPSHQVTQMGQEVILRCVPISNHLYFYWYRQILGQKVEFLVSFYNNEISEKSEIFDDQFSVERPDGSNFTLKIRSTKLEDSAMYFCASTLSRGQLNTEAFFGQGTRLTVV.

The chain's CDR3 is CAWSPWAGRSMAGYTF. DNA of the CDR3: TGTGCCTGGAGCCCCTGGGCGGGAAGATCTATGGCTGGCTACACCTTC. V is TRBV30 and J is TRBJ1-2; D not certain. Germline CDR1 is GTSNPN and CDR2 is SVGIG (reference sequence). The V and J ends lost 3 bases and 7 bases respectively, with 24 bases between them. CDR3 length: 16 residues.

This chain connects TRBV7-2 to TRBJ2-6; TRBD2 agrees at 11 bases. From germline, CDR1 is SGHTA and CDR2 FQGNSA. After removal of 5 bases from V and 0 bases from J, the junction contained 6 bases not matched to a gene. The CDR3 has 18 amino acids. In DNA form, the CDR3 reads TGTGCCAGCAGCCGTAGCGGGAGGGCCTTCTCTGGGGCCAACGTCCTGACTTTC. Its protein is CASSRSGRAFSGANVLTF.

Notes on this clone: The junction departs from the called germline gene at one end, perhaps through a read error. The chain has TRBV6-5 and TRBJ1-5; a possible D gene is TRBD1 (6 bases). The CDR3 sequence is 15 residues long. CDR1 MNHEY and CDR2 SVGAGI come from the germline V gene. CDR3 sequence reads: CASSLGGQRDQPQNF. CDR3 DNA: TGTGCCAGCAGCCTGGGGGGGCAGCGTGATCAGCCCCAGAATTTT.